One and the same sample provided the 19 T cell receptor beta chains below, sequenced in a study of cytomegalovirus exposure and HLA in healthy donors. Primers for the PCR totalled 60 Vbeta and 13 Jbeta. The protocol was immunoSEQ multiplex PCR, while the TCRdb copy is restricted to in-frame clones and leaves out a portion. The profile shows about 160,000 clones, roughly 87% of them singletons. Sequencing was performed on PBMCs. Every receptor here comes from a girl between 5 and 17 years old in good health and CMV-seropositive.

Comment on this clone: No DNA is shown, since the ends of the CDR3 on it are uncertain; the CDR3 is the one TCRdb lists. V is TRBV7-8 and J is TRBJ2-2; TRBD1, the D gene given by the table, was not confirmed from the DNA. Counting both end residues, the CDR3 totals 15 amino acids. The germline gives CDR1 SGHVS, CDR2 FQNEAQ. The CDR3 sequence is CASSPFGPGAGELFF.

The V gene is TRBV27, the J gene TRBJ2-1; 9 nucleotides agree with TRBD2. The CDR3 has 17 amino acids. The germline V gene has CDR1 MNHEY and CDR2 SMNVEV (reference sequence). V dropped 7 bases and J dropped 3; count of bases not matched to a gene: 13. DNA of the CDR3: TGTGCCAGCACCTCGAGCCCAACTAGCGGGCTCTACAATGAGCAGTTCTTC. Translating gives CASTSSPTSGLYNEQFF.

The genes are TRBV6-1 and TRBJ2-7; a weak D match, TRBD1 (7 bases). Germline CDR1 reads MNHNS; CDR2 reads SASEGT. V gave up 11 bases and J gave up 3 bases, with 17 bases separating them. This CDR3 has 13 residues. The DNA of the CDR3 is TGTGCCGGGCGGGAACAGGGGAACTACGAGCAGTACTTC. This codes for CAGREQGNYEQYF.

This clone has just one count. This sequence joins TRBV11-2 and TRBJ1-4; D perhaps matches TRBD1 (5 bases). CDR1 SGHAT and CDR2 FQNNGV come from the germline V gene. V lost 6 bases and J 5 bases, leaving 16 bases between the germline ends. CDR3 size: 15 residues. The CDR3 region is CASSSWVDRNEKLFF. DNA for the CDR3: TGTGCCAGCAGTTCATGGGTTGACAGAAATGAAAAACTGTTTTTT.

J is TRBJ1-4 and V is TRBV2; a possible D gene is TRBD1 (5 bases). Trimming removed 4 bases from V and 4 bases from J, with 19 bases in between. Germline CDR1 and CDR2: SNHLY and FYNNEI. The CDR3 extends over 17 amino acids. DNA of the CDR3: TGTGCCAGCAGTGGGGGGGTCAATCGACAGAATAATGAAAAACTGTTTTTT. As protein: CASSGGVNRQNNEKLFF.

The V gene is TRBV13, the J gene TRBJ2-7; 14 bases are shared with TRBD2. V trimming: 8 bases; J trimming: 4 bases; junction bases outside the gene matches: 10. The CDR3 runs 16 residues. Germline CDR1 PRHDT, CDR2 FYEKMQ (reference sequence). This CDR3 reads CASGPGLAGALYEQYF. The CDR3 DNA reads as TGTGCCAGCGGACCGGGACTAGCGGGGGCTTTGTACGAGCAGTACTTC.

The chain couples TRBV19 to TRBJ1-5; D is uncertain. The V gene's germline CDR1 is LNHDA and CDR2 SQIVND (reference sequence). V shed 3 bases and J shed 6 bases, with 12 bases lying between them. The CDR3 consists of 14 residues. CDR3 sequence (DNA): TGTGCCAGTAGTATGGGCGGGTATGGTCAGCCCCAGCATTTT. Residues: CASSMGGYGQPQHF.

The gene calls are TRBV10-3 and TRBJ2-7, with 9 bases lining up with TRBD2. Germline assignment: CDR1 ENHRY and CDR2 SYGVKD. The V segment lost 6 bases and the J segment 0 bases; nucleotides outside the gene matches: 9. The CDR3 spans 16 residues. Here the CDR3 reads CAISSGGYRTSYEQYF. The CDR3 DNA reads as TGTGCCATCAGCAGCGGGGGGTACAGAACCTCCTACGAGCAGTACTTC.

The chain recombines TRBV9 with TRBJ1-1, with D unclear. Germline CDR1 SGDLS, CDR2 YYNGEE. CDR3 length: 14 amino acids. The V end lost 0 bases, the J end lost 3 bases, and 9 bases lay between the germline ends. The CDR3 reads CASSVALAYTEAFF. CDR3 in DNA: TGTGCCAGCAGCGTAGCCCTGGCTTACACTGAAGCTTTCTTT.

V and J are TRBV5-1 and TRBJ2-3; 11 bases are shared with TRBD2. CDR3 length: 16 residues. Germline loops: CDR1 SGHRS, CDR2 YFSETQ. J was trimmed by 2 bases and V by 4 bases; bases with no gene match: 6. CDR3 nucleotide sequence: TGCGCCAGCAGCCCCGGGACTAGCGGACTCACAGATACGCAGTATTTT. This gives the protein CASSPGTSGLTDTQYF.

The gene calls are TRBV7-3 and TRBJ1-1; TRBD1 is a possible D gene (5 bases). The CDR3 loop spans 14 amino acids. V was shortened by 2 bases and J by 2 bases, with 9 bases between the two germline ends. Per germline, CDR1 SGHTA and CDR2 FQGTGA. The CDR3 spells CASSLAGVNTEAFF. The CDR3 nucleotides read TGTGCCAGCAGCTTAGCGGGGGTCAACACTGAAGCTTTCTTT. Complete variable domain (other parts from reference TRBV7-3 and TRBJ1-1): GAGVSQTPSNKVTEKGKYVELRCDPISGHTALYWYRQSLGQGPEFLIYFQGTGAADDSGLPNDRFFAVRPEGSVSTLKIQRTERGDSAVYLCASSLAGVNTEAFFGQGTRLTVV.

The chain combines TRBV5-1 with TRBJ2-3; maybe TRBD1 (5 bases). CDR3 length: 15 residues. CDR1 and CDR2 from the germline V gene are SGHRS and YFSETQ. The V end lost 3 bases, the J end lost 4 bases, and 15 bases lay between the germline ends. The CDR3 loop is CASSSIDSLADTQYF. Written as DNA, the CDR3 is TGCGCCAGCAGCTCAATAGACAGTTTGGCAGATACGCAGTATTTT.

This chain links TRBV21-1 with TRBJ2-7; the D segment call TRBD1 is taken from the table without a DNA check. TRBV21-1 is classified as a pseudogene. The CDR3 loop spans 16 amino acids. In DNA form, the CDR3 reads TGTGCCAGCAGCCCCCGGACGGGACAGGGTCGTTACGAGCAGTACTTC. This codes for CASSPRTGQGRYEQYF.

There are a few counts of this clone. The genes are TRBV10-3 and TRBJ2-1; 7 bases align to TRBD1. Per germline, CDR1 ENHRY and CDR2 SYGVKD. The V gene end was trimmed by 2 bases and the J gene end by 7 bases; junction bases not matched to a gene: 2. This CDR3 is 13 amino acids long. CDR3 in amino acids: CAISEAGGNEQFF. In DNA form, the CDR3 reads TGTGCCATCAGTGAGGCAGGGGGAAATGAGCAGTTCTTC.

This clone occurred once. This sequence joins TRBV19 and TRBJ1-1, with no clear D. The length of the CDR3 is 15 residues. V was trimmed by 3 bases and J by 0 bases, leaving 11 bases between them. CDR1 is LNHDA and CDR2 is SQIVND in the germline V gene (reference sequence). CDR3 protein: CASSIAGAMNTEAFF. The CDR3, as DNA: TGTGCCAGTAGTATTGCGGGTGCGATGAACACTGAAGCTTTCTTT. Combining the CDR3 with reference TRBV19 and TRBJ1-1 gives the whole variable domain DGGITQSPKYLFRKEGQNVTLSCEQNLNHDAMYWYRQDPGQGLRLIYYSQIVNDFQKGDIAEGYSVSREKKESFPLTVTSAQKNPTAFYLCASSIAGAMNTEAFFGQGTRLTVV.

The chain carries TRBV28 and TRBJ1-2; 8 bases are shared with TRBD1. Trimming took 2 bases from V and 8 from J; bases not matched to a gene: 10. The CDR3 runs to 15 residues. In germline, CDR1 is MDHEN, CDR2 SYDVKM. This CDR3 reads CASSLRTGTGGGYTF. Here the CDR3 DNA reads TGTGCCAGCAGTTTAAGGACCGGGACAGGAGGGGGCTACACCTTC.

The chain couples TRBV9 to TRBJ1-2; 8 bases map to TRBD1. Trimming removed 3 bases from V and 4 bases from J; junction bases left unmatched: 5. Germline V CDR1 and CDR2: SGDLS, YYNGEE. CDR3 size: 14 residues. The CDR3 nucleotides are TGTGCCAGCAGCGCAGGGGGCGCAAGCTATGGCTACACCTTC. It specifies CASSAGGASYGYTF. The variable domain in full, with the rest retrieved from reference TRBV9 and TRBJ1-2, is DSGVTQTPKHLITATGQRVTLRCSPRSGDLSVYWYQQSLDQGLQFLIQYYNGEERAKGNILERFSAQQFPDLHSELNLSSLELGDSALYFCASSAGGASYGYTFGSGTRLTVV.

J is TRBJ2-2 and V is TRBV28; TRBD2 matches at 8 bases. CDR1 is MDHEN and CDR2 is SYDVKM in the germline V gene. Trimming cost V 1 base and J 7 bases; bases outside gene matches: 8. There are 16 residues in the CDR3. CDR3 in DNA: TGTGCCAGCAGTTTATCCAGCGGGAGCGGGGTCGGGGAGCTGTTTTTT. This sequence encodes CASSLSSGSGVGELFF.

This clone was recorded a few times. This sequence joins TRBV29-1 and TRBJ1-1; no clear D gene. The germline V and J ends were trimmed by 3 bases and 3 bases, with 14 bases remaining between them. CDR1 is SQVTM, CDR2 ANQGSEA, per germline. The CDR3 length is 14 residues. Written as DNA, the CDR3 is TGCAGCGTTGATAGAGGCAGCGGGGACACTGAAGCTTTCTTT. This encodes CSVDRGSGDTEAFF. Based on the CDR3 plus reference TRBV29-1 and TRBJ1-1, the full variable domain is SAVISQKPSRDICQRGTSLTIQCQVDSQVTMMFWYRQQPGQSLTLIATANQGSEATYESGFVIDKFPISRPNLTFSTLTVSNMSPEDSSIYLCSVDRGSGDTEAFFGQGTRLTVV.